These T cell receptor beta chains were read from a single sample in a study of B cell selection in AIRE deficiency. Sequencing was performed with immunoSEQ multiplex PCR; in TCRdb, only in-frame clones are kept and a portion is missing. Among fewer than 30,000 clones listed, around 97% were seen once. The sequencing sample was made of conventional CD4+ T cells sorted from PBMCs. The receptors were gathered from a human donor with AIRE deficiency. Each CDR3 is given without its conserved first and last residue.

CDR3 length,J gene,V gene,CDR3 protein
14,TRBJ2-7,TRBV28,ASSPSRSGRGYEQY
14,TRBJ2-5,TRBV11-2,ASSLRAAYGKETQY
11,TRBJ2-4,TRBV19,ASSIIAKNIQY
13,TRBJ1-2,TRBV6-6,ASGDRVTTNYGYT
13,TRBJ1-2,TRBV6-1,ASSEDRGFDYGYT
9,TRBJ2-5,TRBV28,ASTGLETQY
13,TRBJ2-2,TRBV6-5,ASRQPGRTTGELF
14,TRBJ2-2,TRBV19,ASSTTTTQWPGELF
15,TRBJ2-2,TRBV9,ASRGRGTSENTGELF
9,TRBJ2-7,TRBV20-1,SALTPYEQY
13,TRBJ2-2,TRBV7-3,ASSLNRVGTGELF
11,TRBJ1-5,TRBV19,ASSKGPNQPQH
14,TRBJ1-3,TRBV11-2,ASSFRTSHSGNTIY
12,TRBJ1-3,TRBV5-8,ASSRDSSGNTIY
10,TRBJ2-7,TRBV5-1,ASSLLGDEQY
12,TRBJ1-6,TRBV7-8,ASTTSSYNSPLH
13,TRBJ2-3,TRBV7-2,ASSEQRTYTDTQY
9,TRBJ2-7,TRBV6-5,ASSKLYEQY
17,TRBJ2-4,TRBV19,ASSIGSVGQALAKNIQY
12,TRBJ1-1,TRBV2,ASSEAYEAGEAF
12,TRBJ1-6,TRBV30,AWRPPGQGFRPH
15,TRBJ2-7,TRBV4-3,ASSQGTTSGRAREQY
13,TRBJ2-3,TRBV6-5,ASRLTGGPTDTQY
9,TRBJ2-7,TRBV2,ASSRGGEQY
11,TRBJ1-1,TRBV6-1,ASSMTGDREAF
13,TRBJ1-5,TRBV7-9,ASSSGSTLAWPQH
12,TRBJ2-7,TRBV27,ASRLGRYSYEQY
11,TRBJ2-7,TRBV5-1,ASSSRMGYEQY
12,TRBJ1-4,TRBV27,ASSNWATGEKLF
13,TRBJ1-3,TRBV5-5,ASSLVLGSGNTIY
11,TRBJ2-5,TRBV28,ASSSPSGSVQY
14,TRBJ2-7,TRBV11-2,ASSLATGTGSYEQY
12,TRBJ1-6,TRBV7-2,ASSPMVRHSPLH
9,TRBJ1-2,TRBV20-1,SANKDYGYT
12,TRBJ1-6,TRBV28,ASSSGPDRSPLH
13,TRBJ2-5,TRBV11-2,ASSLGPSGGETQY
12,TRBJ2-5,TRBV19,ASTNRLGQETQY
13,TRBJ1-4,TRBV11-2,ASRALRGRGEKLF
12,TRBJ2-7,TRBV28,ASYRDRVIDEQY
12,TRBJ2-7,TRBV28,ASSASGRVYEQY
12,TRBJ2-2,TRBV27,ASSLSQVPGELF
10,TRBJ1-2,TRBV30,AWSGLHYGYT
12,TRBJ2-7,TRBV7-8,ASSPPVSSYEQY
12,TRBJ1-2,TRBV28,ASSPQPGSYGYT
14,TRBJ2-1,TRBV28,ASSLTRLSSYNEQF
10,TRBJ1-2,TRBV5-5,ASSDFFYGYT
15,TRBJ2-3,TRBV7-3,ASSPFRTGSSTDTQY
10,TRBJ2-7,TRBV7-9,ASSLGFHEQY
14,TRBJ2-5,TRBV11-2,ASSLIRTGDRGTQY
16,TRBJ2-2,TRBV10-3,AISNTLSGVGNTGELF
15,TRBJ2-3,TRBV18,ASSALRTSGRTDTQY
12,TRBJ1-5,TRBV2,ASQQRAFNQPQH
16,TRBJ2-5,TRBV11-2,ASSRTNKVNERQETQY
14,TRBJ2-3,TRBV28,ASKASTSYFTGTQY
15,TRBJ2-1,TRBV5-1,ASSQTSTGGSYNEQF
14,TRBJ2-1,TRBV7-2,ASSSTGTSGTWEQF
13,TRBJ2-7,TRBV5-1,ASSSLAGGVYEQY
14,TRBJ1-1,TRBV5-1,ASRDTRGLMNTEAF
13,TRBJ2-5,TRBV28,ASSPPGLEVETQY
11,TRBJ2-7,TRBV5-6,ASSLIASYEQY